The clone carrying this TCR beta chain appeared a few times. This specimen belongs to a study of T cell changes during pregnancy in multiple sclerosis. Profiled with immunoSEQ multiplex PCR; TCRdb holds only in-frame clones, not every one. The sample consists of 49,000 or so clones, roughly 94% of them appearing once. The germline V gene encodes CDR1 MDHEN and CDR2 SYDVKM. CDR3 length: 15 residues. V was shortened by 10 bases and J by 0 bases, with 16 bases between the two germline ends. The V and J genes are TRBV28 and TRBJ1-5, with D unresolved. Sequenced here: CD8+ T cells from peripheral blood mononuclear cells, sampled before pregnancy. This clonotype originated in a female donor with multiple sclerosis, enrolled in a pregnancy study. The CDR3 spells CATLLYGDSNQPQHF. The CDR3 bases are TGTGCCACCCTTCTCTACGGGGATAGCAATCAGCCCCAGCATTTT.